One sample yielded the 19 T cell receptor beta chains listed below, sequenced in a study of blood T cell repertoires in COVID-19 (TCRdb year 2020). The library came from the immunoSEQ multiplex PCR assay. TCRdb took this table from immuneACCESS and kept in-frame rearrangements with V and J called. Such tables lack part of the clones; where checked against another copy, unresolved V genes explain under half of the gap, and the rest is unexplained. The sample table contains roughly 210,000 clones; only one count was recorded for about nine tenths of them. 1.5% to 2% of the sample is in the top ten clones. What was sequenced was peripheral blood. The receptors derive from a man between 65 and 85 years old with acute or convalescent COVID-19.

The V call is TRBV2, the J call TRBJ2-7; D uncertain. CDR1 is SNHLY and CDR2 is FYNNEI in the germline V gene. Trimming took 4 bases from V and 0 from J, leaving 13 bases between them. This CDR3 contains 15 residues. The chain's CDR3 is CASSVLAESSYEQYF. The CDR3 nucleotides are TGTGCCAGCAGTGTTCTGGCGGAAAGCTCCTACGAGCAGTACTTC. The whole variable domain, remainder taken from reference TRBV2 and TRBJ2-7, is EPEVTQTPSHQVTQMGQEVILRCVPISNHLYFYWYRQILGQKVEFLVSFYNNEISEKSEIFDDQFSVERPDGSNFTLKIRSTKLEDSAMYFCASSVLAESSYEQYFGPGTRLTVT.

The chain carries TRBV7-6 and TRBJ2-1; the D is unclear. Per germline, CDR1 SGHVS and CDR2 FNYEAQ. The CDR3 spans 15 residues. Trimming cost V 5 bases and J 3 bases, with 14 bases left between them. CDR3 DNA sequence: TGTGCCAGCAGCGACCCGAGAGCGCTCTACAATGAGCAGTTCTTC. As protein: CASSDPRALYNEQFF.

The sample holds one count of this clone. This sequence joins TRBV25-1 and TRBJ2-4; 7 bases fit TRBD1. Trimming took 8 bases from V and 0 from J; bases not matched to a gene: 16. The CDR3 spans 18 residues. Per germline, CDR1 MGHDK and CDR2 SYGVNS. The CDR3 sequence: CASCRQGPFYLAKNIQYF. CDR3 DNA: TGTGCCAGCTGCAGACAGGGCCCTTTTTATTTAGCCAAAAACATTCAGTACTTC.

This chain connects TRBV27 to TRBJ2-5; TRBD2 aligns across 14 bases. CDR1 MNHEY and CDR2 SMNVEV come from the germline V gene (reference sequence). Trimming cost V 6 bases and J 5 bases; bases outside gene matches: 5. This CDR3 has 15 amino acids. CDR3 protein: CASRRTSGRQETQYF. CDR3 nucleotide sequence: TGTGCCAGCAGACGGACTAGCGGGAGGCAGGAGACCCAGTACTTC.

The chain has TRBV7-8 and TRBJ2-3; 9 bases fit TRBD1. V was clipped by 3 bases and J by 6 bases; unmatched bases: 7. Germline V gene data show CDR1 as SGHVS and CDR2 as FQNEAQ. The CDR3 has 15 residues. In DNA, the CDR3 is TGTGCCAGCAGCTTTACCGGGACAGGGTACGATACGCAGTATTTT. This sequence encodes CASSFTGTGYDTQYF.

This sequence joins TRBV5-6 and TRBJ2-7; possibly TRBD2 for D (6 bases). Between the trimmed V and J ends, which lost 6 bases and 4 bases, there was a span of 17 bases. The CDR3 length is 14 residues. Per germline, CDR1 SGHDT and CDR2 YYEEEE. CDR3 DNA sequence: TGTGCCAGCATAGGTCCGGGAGCAGGGTACGAGCAGTACTTC. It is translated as CASIGPGAGYEQYF.

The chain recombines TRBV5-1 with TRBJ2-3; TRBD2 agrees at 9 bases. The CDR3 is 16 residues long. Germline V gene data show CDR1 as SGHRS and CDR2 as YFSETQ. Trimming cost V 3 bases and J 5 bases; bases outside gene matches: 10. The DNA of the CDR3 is TGCGCCAGCAGCTCTACTGGCGGGAGGGAAGGAGATACGCAGTATTTT. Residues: CASSSTGGREGDTQYF.

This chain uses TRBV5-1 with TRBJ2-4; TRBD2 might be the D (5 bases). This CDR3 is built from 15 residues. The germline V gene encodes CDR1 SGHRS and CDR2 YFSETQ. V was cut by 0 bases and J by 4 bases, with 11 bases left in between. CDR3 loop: CASSLGTGQKNIQYF. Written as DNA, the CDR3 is TGCGCCAGCAGCTTGGGGACTGGCCAGAAAAACATTCAGTACTTC.

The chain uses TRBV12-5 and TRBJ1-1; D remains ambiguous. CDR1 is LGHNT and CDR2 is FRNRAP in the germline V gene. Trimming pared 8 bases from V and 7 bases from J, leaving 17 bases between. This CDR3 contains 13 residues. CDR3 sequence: CASRWAPAGEAFF. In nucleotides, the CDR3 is TGTGCTAGTAGGTGGGCACCAGCGGGTGAAGCTTTCTTT.

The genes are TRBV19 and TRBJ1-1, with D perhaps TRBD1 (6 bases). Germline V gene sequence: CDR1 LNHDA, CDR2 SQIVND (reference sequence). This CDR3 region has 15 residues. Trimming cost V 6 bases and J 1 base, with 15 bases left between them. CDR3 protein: CASREQGLGNTEAFF. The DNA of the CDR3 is TGTGCCAGTAGAGAACAGGGATTGGGGAACACTGAAGCTTTCTTT.

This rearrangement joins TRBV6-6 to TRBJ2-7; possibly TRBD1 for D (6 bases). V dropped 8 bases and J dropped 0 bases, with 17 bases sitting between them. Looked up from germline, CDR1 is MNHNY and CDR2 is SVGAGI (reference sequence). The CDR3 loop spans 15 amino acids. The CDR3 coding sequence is TGTGCCAGCCAGGGGCCAGCGGAAAGCTCCTACGAGCAGTACTTC. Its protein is CASQGPAESSYEQYF.

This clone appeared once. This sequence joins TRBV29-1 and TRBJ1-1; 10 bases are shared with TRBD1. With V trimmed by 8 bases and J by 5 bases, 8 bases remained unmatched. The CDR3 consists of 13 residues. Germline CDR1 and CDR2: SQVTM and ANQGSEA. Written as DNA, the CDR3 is TGCAGCACGGGACAGGGGACGCGAACTGAAGCTTTCTTT. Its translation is CSTGQGTRTEAFF.

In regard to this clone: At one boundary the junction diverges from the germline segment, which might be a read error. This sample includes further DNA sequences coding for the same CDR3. The chain's CDR3 is CASSEGLGRSSYEQYF. The CDR3 bases are TGTGCCAGCAGTGAAGGGTTGGGTAGGAGCTCCTACGAGCAATACTTC. This rearrangement joins TRBV2 to TRBJ2-7; D is unclear. CDR1 SNHLY and CDR2 FYNNEI come from the germline V gene. This CDR3 has 16 residues.

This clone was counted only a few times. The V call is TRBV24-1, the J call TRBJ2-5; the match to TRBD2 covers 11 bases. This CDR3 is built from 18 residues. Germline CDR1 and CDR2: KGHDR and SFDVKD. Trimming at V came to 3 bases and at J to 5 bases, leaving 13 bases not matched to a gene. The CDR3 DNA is TGTGCCACCAGTGATCCATCCCCGTCTCTAGCGGGAGGTGAGACCCAGTACTTC. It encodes CATSDPSPSLAGGETQYF.

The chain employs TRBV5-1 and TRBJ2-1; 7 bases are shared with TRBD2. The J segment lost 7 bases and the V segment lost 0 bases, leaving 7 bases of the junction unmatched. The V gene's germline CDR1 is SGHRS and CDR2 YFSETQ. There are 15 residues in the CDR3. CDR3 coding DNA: TGCGCCAGCAGCTTGGGGGCTGGGCGGGGGAATGAGCAGTTCTTC. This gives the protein CASSLGAGRGNEQFF.

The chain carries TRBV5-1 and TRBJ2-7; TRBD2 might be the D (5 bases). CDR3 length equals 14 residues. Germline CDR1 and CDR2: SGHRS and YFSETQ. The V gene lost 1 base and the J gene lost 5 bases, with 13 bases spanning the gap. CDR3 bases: TGCGCCAGCAGCTTGATGCGGAGGACCGACGAGCAGTACTTC. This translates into CASSLMRRTDEQYF. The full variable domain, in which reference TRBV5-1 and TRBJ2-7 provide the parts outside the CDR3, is KAGVTQTPRYLIKTRGQQVTLSCSPISGHRSVSWYQQTPGQGLQFLFEYFSETQRNKGNFPGRFSGRQFSNSRSEMNVSTLELGDSALYLCASSLMRRTDEQYFGPGTRLTVT.

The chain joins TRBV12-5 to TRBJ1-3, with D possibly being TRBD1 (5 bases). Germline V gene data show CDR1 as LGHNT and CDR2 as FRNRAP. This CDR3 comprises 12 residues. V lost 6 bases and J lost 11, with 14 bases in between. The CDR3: CASGGAGTPIYF. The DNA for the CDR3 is TGTGCTAGTGGGGGAGCCGGGACTCCCATATATTTT.

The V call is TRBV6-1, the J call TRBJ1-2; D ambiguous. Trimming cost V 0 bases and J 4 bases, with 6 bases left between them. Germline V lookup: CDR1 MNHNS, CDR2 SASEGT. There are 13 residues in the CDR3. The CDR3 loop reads CASSEAASYGYTF. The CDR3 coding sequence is TGTGCCAGCAGTGAAGCAGCGTCCTATGGCTACACCTTC.

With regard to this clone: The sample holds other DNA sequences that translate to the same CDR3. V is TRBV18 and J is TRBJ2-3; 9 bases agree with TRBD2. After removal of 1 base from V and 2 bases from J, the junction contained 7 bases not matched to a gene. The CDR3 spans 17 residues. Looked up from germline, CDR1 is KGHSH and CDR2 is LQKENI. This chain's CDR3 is CASSPRILAGNTDTQYF. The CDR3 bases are TGTGCCAGCTCACCACGAATACTAGCGGGTAACACAGATACGCAGTATTTT. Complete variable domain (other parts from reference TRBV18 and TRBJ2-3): NAGVMQNPRHLVRRRGQEARLRCSPMKGHSHVYWYRQLPEEGLKFMVYLQKENIIDESGMPKERFSAEFPKEGPSILRIQQVVRGDSAAYFCASSPRILAGNTDTQYFGPGTRLTVL.